The next 21 T cell receptor beta chains were all read from a single sample in a study of control samples from healthy donors and cancer patients. Sequencing was performed with immunoSEQ multiplex PCR; in TCRdb, only in-frame clones are kept and a portion is missing. The sample records about 150,000 clones, around 94% being singletons. The sequencing input was blood. The receptors shown here come from a woman aged 18-30 years in good health.

The chain is built from TRBV9 and TRBJ2-1; D is ambiguous. This CDR3 comprises 13 residues. Between the trimmed V and J ends, which lost 3 bases and 5 bases, there was a span of 9 bases. Germline loops: CDR1 SGDLS, CDR2 YYNGEE. CDR3 coding DNA: TGTGCCAGCAGCGCCCGGACGGACAATGAGCAGTTCTTC. It encodes CASSARTDNEQFF. Looking up the rest from reference TRBV9 and TRBJ2-1 gives the full variable domain: DSGVTQTPKHLITATGQRVTLRCSPRSGDLSVYWYQQSLDQGLQFLIQYYNGEERAKGNILERFSAQQFPDLHSELNLSSLELGDSALYFCASSARTDNEQFFGPGTRLTVL.

A single count supports this clone. This chain connects TRBV10-3 to TRBJ2-3; D gene uncertain. The CDR3 consists of 12 residues. The V end was cut by 0 bases, the J end by 4 bases, with 2 bases between. Germline CDR1 is ENHRY and CDR2 is SYGVKD. CDR3 DNA: TGTGCCATCAGTGAGTCGCCAGATACGCAGTATTTT. Translated, it gives CAISESPDTQYF.

In DNA form, the CDR3 reads TGCAGCGTTGAATCGCATCTGGTGACAGGGACCCCATCCTACGAGCAGTACTTC. Protein: CSVESHLVTGTPSYEQYF. V is TRBV29-1 and J is TRBJ2-7, with 7 bases matching TRBD1. CDR3 length: 18 residues. Germline loops: CDR1 SQVTM, CDR2 ANQGSEA. The V and J ends lost 2 bases and 1 base, in that order; junction bases with no gene match: 17.

The CDR3 spells CASRLKGRNQETQYF. The CDR3 nucleotides read TGTGCCAGCAGACTAAAGGGACGGAACCAAGAGACCCAGTACTTC. The genes are TRBV6-6 and TRBJ2-5, with D perhaps assigned TRBD1 or TRBD2 (5 bases each). The germline CDR1 and CDR2 sequences are MNHNY and SVGAGI (reference sequence). Trimming pared 6 bases from V and 0 bases from J, leaving 14 bases between. CDR3 size: 15 residues.

On this clone: One end of the junction fails to match germline, which may point to a read error. The chain has TRBV7-2 and TRBJ2-5; D remains ambiguous. The CDR3 runs to 13 residues. Germline CDR1 and CDR2: SGHTA and FQGNSA. In DNA, the CDR3 is TGTGCCAGCTGCTTCGCGGAGTCGGAGACCCAGTACTTC. Residues: CASCFAESETQYF. Full variable domain (outside the CDR3, taken from reference TRBV7-2 and TRBJ2-5): GAGVSQSPSNKVTEKGKDVELRCDPISGHTALYWYRQSLGQGLEFLIYFQGNSAPDKSGLPSDRFSAERTGGSVSTLTIQRTQQEDSAVYLCASCFAESETQYFGPGTRLLVL.

The CDR3 reads CASSQGDRGYGYTF. The DNA of the CDR3 is TGCGCCAGCAGCCAAGGGGACAGGGGCTATGGCTACACCTTC. This rearrangement joins TRBV4-1 to TRBJ1-2; TRBD1 agrees at 10 bases. The ends lost 1 base at V and 4 bases at J; junction bases unmatched: 0. CDR1 is MGHRA and CDR2 is YSYEKL in the germline V gene. This CDR3 spans 14 amino acids.

V is TRBV2 and J is TRBJ1-1; 9 bases fit TRBD1. Germline V lookup: CDR1 SNHLY, CDR2 FYNNEI. V lost 11 bases to trimming and J lost 5 bases; unmatched junction nucleotides: 9. The CDR3 contains 13 residues. The CDR3 spells CAGGQGRQTEAFF. The DNA for the CDR3 is TGTGCCGGCGGACAGGGGAGGCAGACTGAAGCTTTCTTT.

The V gene is TRBV7-2, the J gene TRBJ1-1; 7 positions match TRBD1. Losses at the gene ends were 0 bases for V and 4 bases for J; bases not matched to a gene: 5. From germline, CDR1 is SGHTA and CDR2 FQGNSA. The CDR3 is 15 amino acids. The CDR3 here is CASSLARGLVTEAFF. The DNA of the CDR3 is TGTGCCAGCAGCTTAGCCAGGGGGTTAGTCACTGAAGCTTTCTTT.

The genes are TRBV18 and TRBJ2-5; D is tentatively TRBD1 or TRBD2 (5 bases each). Trimming took 2 bases from V and 1 from J, leaving 14 bases between them. The CDR3 consists of 16 residues. Looked up from germline, CDR1 is KGHSH and CDR2 is LQKENI. The CDR3 protein is CASSPNAAGTQETQYF. DNA of the CDR3: TGTGCCAGCTCACCAAATGCGGCAGGGACCCAAGAGACCCAGTACTTC.

This chain connects TRBV7-2 to TRBJ2-2; the match to TRBD2 covers 9 bases. This CDR3 has 16 residues. CDR1 is SGHTA and CDR2 is FQGNSA in the germline V gene. V dropped 0 bases and J dropped 6; count of bases not matched to a gene: 5. The CDR3 region is CASSLAGGGAPGELFF. The CDR3 DNA sequence: TGTGCCAGCAGCTTAGCTGGCGGGGGGGCCCCCGGGGAGCTGTTTTTT.

This chain connects TRBV3-1 (or the pseudogene TRBV3-2) to TRBJ1-1; TRBD1 is a possible D gene (5 bases). From germline, CDR1 is LGHDT and CDR2 YNNKEL (reference sequence). This CDR3 is 13 amino acids long. V was clipped by 5 bases and J by 1 base, with 8 bases between them. CDR3 sequence reads: CASSYTGNTEAFF. The CDR3 DNA reads as TGTGCCAGCAGCTACACAGGGAACACTGAAGCTTTCTTT.

The V gene is TRBV23-1, the J gene TRBJ1-5, with D tentatively TRBD1 (5 bases). TRBV23-1 is assigned to the ORF class and has an uncertain function. The CDR3 covers 15 residues. V lost 8 bases, J lost 4 bases, and 18 bases lay in between. CDR3 region: CASGLFRGPNQPQHF. In nucleotides, the CDR3 is TGCGCCAGCGGCCTCTTTCGGGGACCAAATCAGCCCCAGCATTTT.

The chain joins TRBV6-5 to TRBJ1-2, with 10 bases matching TRBD1. J lost 4 bases, V lost 8 bases, and 7 bases had no gene match. The CDR3 extends over 14 amino acids. The germline gives CDR1 MNHEY, CDR2 SVGAGI. The DNA of the CDR3 is TGTGCCAGCGGAAGACAGGGGGCGAGCTATGGCTACACCTTC. Protein: CASGRQGASYGYTF.

The rearrangement joins TRBV11-3 to TRBJ1-4, with D possibly TRBD1 on 5 matching bases. From germline, CDR1 is SGHNT and CDR2 YENEEA. V was clipped by 1 base and J by 8 bases, with 11 bases between them. CDR3 length: 14 residues. The CDR3 loop is CASSLGQSGEKLFF. DNA for the CDR3: TGTGCCAGCAGCTTAGGACAGTCAGGCGAAAAACTGTTTTTT. Supplemented by reference TRBV11-3 and TRBJ1-4, the full variable domain reads EAGVVQSPRYKIIEKKQPVAFWCNPISGHNTLYWYLQNLGQGPELLIRYENEEAVDDSQLPKDRFSAERLKGVDSTLKIQPAELGDSAVYLCASSLGQSGEKLFFGSGTQLSVL.

This chain connects TRBV11-3 to TRBJ2-2; D possibly corresponds to TRBD1 (5 bases). The CDR3 loop spans 16 amino acids. V lost 1 base and J lost 5, with 14 bases in between. The V gene's germline CDR1 is SGHNT and CDR2 YENEEA. CDR3 residues: CASSLGFRGRTGELFF. DNA of the CDR3: TGTGCCAGCAGCTTAGGCTTTAGGGGCCGGACCGGGGAGCTGTTTTTT.

The rearrangement uses TRBV18 and TRBJ2-2; tentatively, D is TRBD1 (5 bases). V was trimmed by 3 bases and J by 0 bases, leaving 14 bases between them. The germline V gene has CDR1 KGHSH and CDR2 LQKENI. The CDR3 is 17 residues long. The CDR3 sequence is CASSPTFDSSNTGELFF. In nucleotides, the CDR3 is TGTGCCAGCTCACCCACCTTCGACAGTTCGAACACCGGGGAGCTGTTTTTT.

J is TRBJ2-6 and V is TRBV7-9, with TRBD1 matching over 7 bases. CDR1 SEHNR and CDR2 FQNEAQ come from the germline V gene (reference sequence). Trimming took 3 bases from V and 0 from J; bases not matched to a gene: 8. The CDR3 has 18 residues. The CDR3 DNA is TGTGCCAGCAGCTTCTCCGGGACAGTGGCCTCTGGGGCCAACGTCCTGACTTTC. Encoded protein: CASSFSGTVASGANVLTF.

J is TRBJ1-5 and V is TRBV28, with D unclear. V lost 7 bases and J lost 1, with 14 bases in between. Germline V CDR1 and CDR2: MDHEN, SYDVKM. This CDR3 is 15 amino acids long. The CDR3 spells CASTEARGSNQPQHF. The CDR3, as DNA: TGTGCCAGCACCGAGGCCCGAGGCAGCAATCAGCCCCAGCATTTT. The variable domain in full, with the rest retrieved from reference TRBV28 and TRBJ1-5, is DVKVTQSSRYLVKRTGEKVFLECVQDMDHENMFWYRQDPGLGLRLIYFSYDVKMKEKGDIPEGYSVSREKKERFSLILESASTNQTSMYLCASTEARGSNQPQHFGDGTRLSIL.

V gene TRBV6-5 combines with J gene TRBJ2-5; D is unclear. The CDR3 extends over 13 amino acids. Germline V gives CDR1 MNHEY, CDR2 SVGAGI. Trimming stripped 5 bases from V and 5 bases from J, with 12 bases between. As DNA, the CDR3 is TGTGCCAGCAGTAGAGGAACTGGGGAGACCCAGTACTTC. This encodes CASSRGTGETQYF.

This clone was seen once. The CDR3 coding sequence is TGTGCCAGCAGCGTAGCTGGAGTTGGGGAGGGTGAAGCTTTCTTT. This codes for CASSVAGVGEGEAFF. The rearrangement uses TRBV9 and TRBJ1-1; D is unresolved. The germline V gene has CDR1 SGDLS and CDR2 YYNGEE. The CDR3 has 15 amino acids. V lost 0 bases and J lost 7, with 16 bases in between.

The chain recombines TRBV6-5 with TRBJ1-1; D gene uncertain. CDR1 and CDR2 from the germline V gene are MNHEY and SVGAGI. The CDR3 is 13 amino acids. Trimming took off 8 bases at V and 3 bases at J, with 13 bases between the two ends. The CDR3 nucleotides are TGTGCCAGCCACGGGAACGGTTACACTGAAGCTTTCTTT. Encoded protein: CASHGNGYTEAFF.